The rows below give T cell receptor beta chains drawn from one sample of a study of cytomegalovirus exposure and HLA in healthy donors. Profiling relied on immunoSEQ multiplex PCR, and the TCRdb table lists in-frame clones only, not all of them. The sample carries about 180,000 clones, over 70% recorded once. The sequencing sample was made of PBMCs. All receptors derive from a man aged 25 to 40 in good health and CMV-seropositive. Both conserved end residues are part of each CDR3. D genes are given only for firm matches. Not all rows give a size; the values are once, few, many and, for expanded clones, a class.

len: 16; j_gene: TRBJ1-2; abundance: NA; v_gene: TRBV13; d_gene: NA; CDR3nt: TGTGCCAGCAGCTTTTGGTCGACAGGACGGATCTATGGCTACACCTTC; CDR3aa: CASSFWSTGRIYGYTF
len: 14; j_gene: TRBJ2-7; abundance: NA; v_gene: TRBV28; d_gene: NA; CDR3nt: TGTGCCAGCAGCCACCCCAGTTCCGGGATCGAGCAGTACTTC; CDR3aa: CASSHPSSGIEQYF
len: 17; j_gene: TRBJ1-2; abundance: NA; v_gene: TRBV18; d_gene: TRBD1; CDR3nt: TGTGCCAGCTCACCACCACTTTCAGGGGGCGGATCCTCTGGCTACACCTTC; CDR3aa: CASSPPLSGGGSSGYTF
len: 17; j_gene: TRBJ1-3; abundance: NA; v_gene: TRBV5-1; d_gene: NA; CDR3nt: TGCGCCAGCAGCTTGGCCGGGGCGGGGACCTCTGGAAACACCATATATTTT; CDR3aa: CASSLAGAGTSGNTIYF
len: 14; j_gene: TRBJ2-3; abundance: NA; v_gene: TRBV5-1; d_gene: NA; CDR3nt: TGCGCCAGCACCACCGGGTCCGACACAGATACGCAGTATTTT; CDR3aa: CASTTGSDTDTQYF
len: 16; j_gene: TRBJ2-1; abundance: NA; v_gene: TRBV25-1; d_gene: TRBD2; CDR3nt: TGTGCCAGCAGTGACGGTGGGAGGGCCTCCTACAATGAGCAGTTCTTC; CDR3aa: CASSDGGRASYNEQFF
len: 15; j_gene: TRBJ2-1; abundance: NA; v_gene: TRBV5-1; d_gene: TRBD1; CDR3nt: TGCGCCAGCAGCCCGGGACAGCCAACTACCAATGAGCAGTTCTTC; CDR3aa: CASSPGQPTTNEQFF
len: 17; j_gene: TRBJ1-4; abundance: NA; v_gene: TRBV1; d_gene: NA; CDR3nt: TGCACCAGCAGCCAAGATGGACAGAAATCAACTAATGAAAAACTGTTTTTT; CDR3aa: CTSSQDGQKSTNEKLFF
len: 15; j_gene: TRBJ2-7; abundance: NA; v_gene: TRBV15; d_gene: NA; CDR3nt: TGTGCCACCAGCAGAACGACGGGACATTCCTACGAGCAGTACTTC; CDR3aa: CATSRTTGHSYEQYF
len: 16; j_gene: TRBJ1-3; abundance: few; v_gene: TRBV7-2; d_gene: NA; CDR3nt: TGTGCCAGCAGCCGGTACTCGGAGAGACCCGATTACACCATATATTTT; CDR3aa: CASSRYSERPDYTIYF
len: 15; j_gene: TRBJ2-7; abundance: once; v_gene: TRBV7-6; d_gene: NA; CDR3nt: TGTGCCAGCAGCTTAGGCGGGGGCGCGACCTACGAGCAGTACTTC; CDR3aa: CASSLGGGATYEQYF
len: 18; j_gene: TRBJ2-2; abundance: NA; v_gene: TRBV7-2; d_gene: NA; CDR3nt: TGTGCCAGCAGCTTAGACTTAGTAGCGCGGACCTACACCGGGGAGCTGTTTTTT; CDR3aa: CASSLDLVARTYTGELFF
len: 14; j_gene: TRBJ2-7; abundance: NA; v_gene: TRBV12-5; d_gene: NA; CDR3nt: TGTGCTAGTGGTTTGGTACCTGGCTTCTACGAGCAGTACTTC; CDR3aa: CASGLVPGFYEQYF
len: 17; j_gene: TRBJ2-1; abundance: NA; v_gene: TRBV4-1; d_gene: TRBD2; CDR3nt: TGCGCCAGCAGCCAAGATGGGGGGACTACTTCCTACAATGAGCAGTTCTTC; CDR3aa: CASSQDGGTTSYNEQFF
len: 12; j_gene: TRBJ1-1; abundance: NA; v_gene: TRBV27; d_gene: NA; CDR3nt: TGTGCCAGCATCGCCGGGGATACTGAAGCTTTCTTT; CDR3aa: CASIAGDTEAFF
len: 14; j_gene: TRBJ2-1; abundance: NA; v_gene: TRBV25-1; d_gene: TRBD2; CDR3nt: TGTGCCAGCAGACCTAGCGGGGGGAACAATGAGCAGTTCTTC; CDR3aa: CASRPSGGNNEQFF
len: 15; j_gene: TRBJ2-3; abundance: once; v_gene: TRBV5-4; d_gene: NA; CDR3nt: TGTGCCAGCAGCTCGGGACTGGAGAGCACAGATACGCAGTATTTT; CDR3aa: CASSSGLESTDTQYF
len: 14; j_gene: TRBJ2-7; abundance: NA; v_gene: TRBV6-1; d_gene: TRBD1; CDR3nt: TGTGCCAGCAGGGGAACGGACAGGGTCAACGAGCAGTACTTC; CDR3aa: CASRGTDRVNEQYF
len: 16; j_gene: TRBJ2-2; abundance: NA; v_gene: TRBV6-5; d_gene: NA; CDR3nt: TGTGCCAGCAGTTATACGGTAGAAACGAACACCGGGGAGCTGTTTTTT; CDR3aa: CASSYTVETNTGELFF
len: 14; j_gene: TRBJ1-1; abundance: NA; v_gene: TRBV28; d_gene: NA; CDR3nt: TGTGCCAGCAGTCTGGACAGTTCGGGTCGGGAAGCTTTCTTT; CDR3aa: CASSLDSSGREAFF
len: 15; j_gene: TRBJ2-7; abundance: NA; v_gene: TRBV27; d_gene: TRBD1; CDR3nt: TGTGCCAGCAGTCCCACCGGGACAGGGGAACTCGAGCAGTACTTC; CDR3aa: CASSPTGTGELEQYF
len: 15; j_gene: TRBJ2-2; abundance: few; v_gene: TRBV7-6; d_gene: NA; CDR3nt: TGTGCCAGCAGCTTCCTAGACGGGGACACCGGGGAGCTGTTTTTT; CDR3aa: CASSFLDGDTGELFF
len: 15; j_gene: TRBJ1-4; abundance: once; v_gene: TRBV2; d_gene: NA; CDR3nt: TGTGCCAGCAGTCGGCGGGGCTCAACTAATGAAAAACTGTTTTTT; CDR3aa: CASSRRGSTNEKLFF
len: 19; j_gene: TRBJ1-6; abundance: NA; v_gene: TRBV19; d_gene: TRBD1; CDR3nt: TGTGCCAGTAGTATTTTCTCACCGGGACAGAAGGGAAAAAATTCACCCCTCCACTTT; CDR3aa: CASSIFSPGQKGKNSPLHF
len: 14; j_gene: TRBJ2-5; abundance: NA; v_gene: TRBV19; d_gene: NA; CDR3nt: TGTGCCAGTTTAATCGACGCCATCCAAGAGGCCCAGTACTTC; CDR3aa: CASLIDAIQEAQYF
len: 15; j_gene: TRBJ2-5; abundance: once; v_gene: TRBV7-7; d_gene: NA; CDR3nt: TGTGCCAGCAGCACCCCTCTTAACGGCCAAGAGACCCAGTACTTC; CDR3aa: CASSTPLNGQETQYF
len: 17; j_gene: TRBJ2-3; abundance: NA; v_gene: TRBV7-9; d_gene: TRBD2; CDR3nt: TGTGCCAGCAGCTCCCTTCGACTAGCGGGGTCTGCGGATACGCAGTATTTT; CDR3aa: CASSSLRLAGSADTQYF
len: 13; j_gene: TRBJ1-1; abundance: NA; v_gene: TRBV7-8; d_gene: NA; CDR3nt: TGTGCCAGCAGCTTAGACAGGGAGGGGCGAGCTTTCTTT; CDR3aa: CASSLDREGRAFF
len: 16; j_gene: TRBJ1-2; abundance: once; v_gene: TRBV25-1; d_gene: TRBD1; CDR3nt: TGTGCCAGCAGTGAAGGAACAGGGGGCTTTTACTATGGCTACACCTTC; CDR3aa: CASSEGTGGFYYGYTF
len: 15; j_gene: TRBJ2-2; abundance: NA; v_gene: TRBV27; d_gene: NA; CDR3nt: TGTGCCAGCAGTTTAATGGGACAGAACACCGGGGAGCTGTTTTTT; CDR3aa: CASSLMGQNTGELFF
len: 17; j_gene: TRBJ2-5; abundance: NA; v_gene: TRBV15; d_gene: TRBD2; CDR3nt: TGTGCCACCAGCAGAGATCTAATACGGGGGGGCCGAGAGACCCAGTACTTC; CDR3aa: CATSRDLIRGGRETQYF
len: 14; j_gene: TRBJ1-1; abundance: NA; v_gene: TRBV7-2; d_gene: NA; CDR3nt: TGTGCCAGCAGCTTTCAGGACAGGAACACTGAAGCTTTCTTT; CDR3aa: CASSFQDRNTEAFF
len: 13; j_gene: TRBJ1-1; abundance: NA; v_gene: TRBV2; d_gene: TRBD1; CDR3nt: TGTGCCAGCGTACAGGGGGATGACACTGAAGCTTTCTTT; CDR3aa: CASVQGDDTEAFF
len: 14; j_gene: TRBJ1-2; abundance: NA; v_gene: TRBV29-1; d_gene: NA; CDR3nt: TGCAGCGTTGGTTTAGCGCTAGGGAACTATGGCTACACCTTC; CDR3aa: CSVGLALGNYGYTF
len: 14; j_gene: TRBJ2-2; abundance: NA; v_gene: TRBV18; d_gene: NA; CDR3nt: TGTGCCAGCTCACACCGGGGGGCGGCCGGGGAGCTGTTTTTT; CDR3aa: CASSHRGAAGELFF
len: 14; j_gene: TRBJ2-7; abundance: NA; v_gene: TRBV27; d_gene: NA; CDR3nt: TGTGCCAGCAGTTTTTCCAGGGGGGTCTACGAGCAGTACTTC; CDR3aa: CASSFSRGVYEQYF
len: 15; j_gene: TRBJ2-1; abundance: once; v_gene: TRBV14; d_gene: TRBD2; CDR3nt: TGTGCCAGCAGCCATGAGCCCGGCGGGAGCAATGAGCAGTTCTTC; CDR3aa: CASSHEPGGSNEQFF
len: 15; j_gene: TRBJ2-1; abundance: NA; v_gene: TRBV4-3; d_gene: TRBD2; CDR3nt: TGCGCCAGCAGCCTTAGTAGCGGGGACTACAATGAGCAGTTCTTC; CDR3aa: CASSLSSGDYNEQFF
len: 15; j_gene: TRBJ1-4; abundance: NA; v_gene: TRBV19; d_gene: NA; CDR3nt: TGTGCCAGTAGTCCAGAAACAGGTATAACTGAAAAACTGTTTTTT; CDR3aa: CASSPETGITEKLFF
len: 15; j_gene: TRBJ2-7; abundance: few; v_gene: TRBV4-1; d_gene: NA; CDR3nt: TGCGCCAGCAGCCAAGAAGAGACAGGATCCTACGAGCAGTACTTC; CDR3aa: CASSQEETGSYEQYF
len: 13; j_gene: TRBJ2-1; abundance: few; v_gene: TRBV7-2; d_gene: NA; CDR3nt: TGTGCCAGCAGCGTCGACAGATACAATGAGCAGTTCTTC; CDR3aa: CASSVDRYNEQFF
len: 20; j_gene: TRBJ2-3; abundance: NA; v_gene: TRBV4-2; d_gene: TRBD2; CDR3nt: TGTGCCAGCAGCCAGGGCCCAGGGACTAGCGGTCCCCCGGGTACAGATACGCAGTATTTT; CDR3aa: CASSQGPGTSGPPGTDTQYF
len: 12; j_gene: TRBJ1-2; abundance: NA; v_gene: TRBV6-5; d_gene: NA; CDR3nt: TGTGCCAGCAGTGACACTAACTATGGCTACACCTTC; CDR3aa: CASSDTNYGYTF
len: 15; j_gene: TRBJ1-6; abundance: NA; v_gene: TRBV6-1; d_gene: TRBD1; CDR3nt: TGTGCCAGCAGTCCCGGGACAGGGGTCAGGTCACCCCTCCACTTT; CDR3aa: CASSPGTGVRSPLHF
len: 16; j_gene: TRBJ1-4; abundance: NA; v_gene: TRBV9; d_gene: TRBD1; CDR3nt: TGTGCCAGCAGCGTAGGATGGGACAGGGACGCTGAAAAACTGTTTTTT; CDR3aa: CASSVGWDRDAEKLFF
len: 16; j_gene: TRBJ2-3; abundance: NA; v_gene: TRBV18; d_gene: TRBD1; CDR3nt: TGTGCCAGCTCACCCGGGACAGGGGCAGCGGGAGATACGCAGTATTTT; CDR3aa: CASSPGTGAAGDTQYF
len: 13; j_gene: TRBJ1-3; abundance: NA; v_gene: TRBV6-6; d_gene: NA; CDR3nt: TGTGCCATCAGTCGGGATACTGGAAACACCATATATTTT; CDR3aa: CAISRDTGNTIYF
len: 16; j_gene: TRBJ1-3; abundance: NA; v_gene: TRBV7-9; d_gene: TRBD1; CDR3nt: TGTGCCAGCAGCCTGGGACAGGCTAGCTCTGGAAACACCATATATTTT; CDR3aa: CASSLGQASSGNTIYF
len: 18; j_gene: TRBJ2-5; abundance: NA; v_gene: TRBV28; d_gene: NA; CDR3nt: TGTGCCAGCAGCCAATCGCCTCTCTGGCGGGATTGGTTTGGGACCCAGTACTTC; CDR3aa: CASSQSPLWRDWFGTQYF
len: 17; j_gene: TRBJ2-2; abundance: NA; v_gene: TRBV25-1; d_gene: NA; CDR3nt: TGTGCCAGCAGTGAATCTTGGCTCGCGGGAAACACCGGGGAGCTGTTTTTT; CDR3aa: CASSESWLAGNTGELFF
len: 18; j_gene: TRBJ2-3; abundance: NA; v_gene: TRBV28; d_gene: NA; CDR3nt: TGTGCCAGCAGTTTACGGTTAACGAACAGGGCCGTTACAGATACGCAGTATTTT; CDR3aa: CASSLRLTNRAVTDTQYF
len: 16; j_gene: TRBJ1-1; abundance: once; v_gene: TRBV2; d_gene: NA; CDR3nt: TGTGCCAGCAGTGAAGGGGGCGGACGGTCTGGCACTGAAGCTTTCTTT; CDR3aa: CASSEGGGRSGTEAFF
len: 12; j_gene: TRBJ2-7; abundance: NA; v_gene: TRBV6-5; d_gene: TRBD1; CDR3nt: TGTGCCAGCAGCGACAGGGGCTACGAGCAGTACTTC; CDR3aa: CASSDRGYEQYF